This T cell receptor (beta chain) was observed in a study of T cell responses to AZD1222 COVID-19 vaccine (dated by TCRdb to 2020 to 2022). About the full investigation: TCR sequencing covered 233 trial participants: 200 to 220 given two doses of AZD1222 and about 26 given two doses of MenACWY control vaccine. Trial participants were enrolled by age into 18-55, 56-69 and 70-plus year subgroups, with about 150, 28 and 57 TCR-sequenced participants respectively. Results and caveats for the whole study, not just this receptor: The vaccine-associated CD4 TCRs covered the entire spike protein, and the dominant responses fell in regions 160-218 and 743-854. Most participants were white British and females outnumbered males, and the authors suggested that clonal diversity may have been underestimated. Reportedly, almost half of the unique spike-specific TCRs recognized epitopes lying outside the regions that are mutated in the B.1.351 and B.1.1.7 variants. No day 14 peak-response samples were available, so repertoires were characterized only after the peak T cell response. Only five to seven AZD1222 recipients were SARS-CoV-2 seropositive at baseline, limiting conclusions about previously exposed vaccinees. In the small 56-69-year group, the increase in depth fell short of significance, most likely because of low power. A significant rise in spike-specific TCR breadth and depth was observed after two AZD1222 doses relative to day 0 and relative to MenACWY recipients.

This sample's time point label indicates: about 28 days (+/-7) after the second vaccine dose. AZD1222 recipients with second doses at about 4 weeks or about 12 weeks were pooled, because spike-specific TCR depth and breadth did not differ between schedules. The vaccinee samples were drawn from two UK trials, COV001 and COV002, one of which was a single-blind randomized controlled phase 2/3 trial testing AZD1222 (ChAdOx1 nCoV-19) in healthy adults. Trial participant PBMC samples were collected at day 0 and day 28 after the second dose for TCRbeta chain sequencing. The CDR3 regions of human TCRbeta chains were analyzed by immunosequencing. Per the original workflow: TCRs in the repertoires were compared against a reference library of SARS-CoV-2-specific TCRs that had been generated with the MIRA antigen-specificity platform. Breadth was defined as the fraction of unique TCRs that were SARS-CoV-2-associated. Depth was defined as the fraction of total T cells that were SARS-CoV-2-associated. Using the MIRA data, every spike-specific TCR was mapped to the spike region that the TCR reacted to and assigned to either a CD4 or a CD8 class. Log10-transformed breadth and depth values were compared by one-way ANOVA with Sidak's multiple comparisons tests. As stored in TCRdb, this immuneACCESS dataset retains in-frame rearrangements with V and J assigned. A fraction of the clones does not appear; measured against another copy, unresolved V genes explain less than half of the discrepancy, and the remainder lacks a known reason. That table gives V, J and clone size, and the DNA gave D and trimming. Present in this sample are tens of thousands of clones, 70% to 90% of which were seen just once. Roughly 5.2% of the sample belongs to the ten largest clones.

Concerning this clone itself: This receptor's antigen is unknown. Per-base qualities were not stored, and no clone one base away is much larger.

The sequenced sample was peripheral blood, obtained 28 days after the second AZD1222 dose. This receptor was taken from an adult who received the AZD1222 COVID-19 vaccine.

The CDR3: CASSFVRGRGTEAFF. At the DNA level, the sequence is TGTGCCAGCAGCTTTGTTCGGGGGCGAGGGACTGAAGCTTTCTTT. The rearranged segments are TRBV7-9 and TRBJ1-1, with a weak D call of TRBD1 (6 bases match). From the cysteine through the phenylalanine, the CDR3 covers 15 amino acids. CDR3 DNA is the only sequence kept; it has 45 bases, read in frame from the first base. CDR1 and CDR2 (SEHNR, FQNEAQ) derive from the germline V gene (reference sequence). V gives up 3 bases and J gives up 5 bases, and the segment between their germline ends measures 16 bases. The reference TRBV7-9 and TRBJ1-1 proteins fill in what lies around the CDR3, so the full variable domain reads DTGVSQNPRHKITKRGQNVTFRCDPISEHNRLYWYRQTLGQGPEFLTYFQNEAQLEKSRLLSDRFSAERPKGSFSTLEIQRTEQGDSAMYLCASSFVRGRGTEAFFGQGTRLTVV.